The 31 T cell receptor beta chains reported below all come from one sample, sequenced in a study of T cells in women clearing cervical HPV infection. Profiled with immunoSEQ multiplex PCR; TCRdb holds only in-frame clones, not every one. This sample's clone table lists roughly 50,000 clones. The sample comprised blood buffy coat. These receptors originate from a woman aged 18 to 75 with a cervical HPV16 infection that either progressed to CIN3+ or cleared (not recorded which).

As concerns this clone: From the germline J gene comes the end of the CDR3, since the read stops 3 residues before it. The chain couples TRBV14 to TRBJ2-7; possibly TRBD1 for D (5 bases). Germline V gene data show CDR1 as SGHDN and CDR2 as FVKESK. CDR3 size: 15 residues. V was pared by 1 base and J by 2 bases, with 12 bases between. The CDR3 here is CASSQGGPYTYEQYF. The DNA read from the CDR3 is TGTGCCAGCAGCCAAGGGGGCCCTTATACCTACGAG.

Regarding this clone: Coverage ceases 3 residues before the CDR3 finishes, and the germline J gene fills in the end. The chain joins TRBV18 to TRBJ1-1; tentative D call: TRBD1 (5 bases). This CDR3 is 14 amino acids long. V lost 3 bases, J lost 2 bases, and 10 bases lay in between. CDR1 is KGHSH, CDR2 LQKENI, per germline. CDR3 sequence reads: CASSPGGVNTEAFF. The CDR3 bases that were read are TGTGCCAGCTCACCCGGGGGGGTTAACACTGAA. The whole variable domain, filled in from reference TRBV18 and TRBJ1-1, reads NAGVMQNPRHLVRRRGQEARLRCSPMKGHSHVYWYRQLPEEGLKFMVYLQKENIIDESGMPKERFSAEFPKEGPSILRIQQVVRGDSAAYFCASSPGGVNTEAFFGQGTRLTVV.

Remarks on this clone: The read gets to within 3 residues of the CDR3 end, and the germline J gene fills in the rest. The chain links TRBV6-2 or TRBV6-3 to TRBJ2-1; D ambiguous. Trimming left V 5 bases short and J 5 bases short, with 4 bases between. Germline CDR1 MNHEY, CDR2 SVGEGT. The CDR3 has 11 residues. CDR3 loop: CASSRDNEQFF. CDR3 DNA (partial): TGTGCCAGCAGTCGGGACAATGAG.

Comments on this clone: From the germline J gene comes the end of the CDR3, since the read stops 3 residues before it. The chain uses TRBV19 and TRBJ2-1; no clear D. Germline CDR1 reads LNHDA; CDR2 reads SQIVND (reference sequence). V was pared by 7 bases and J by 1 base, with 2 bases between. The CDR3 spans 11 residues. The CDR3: CASISYNEQFF. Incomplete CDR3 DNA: TGTGCCAGTATATCCTACAATGAG.

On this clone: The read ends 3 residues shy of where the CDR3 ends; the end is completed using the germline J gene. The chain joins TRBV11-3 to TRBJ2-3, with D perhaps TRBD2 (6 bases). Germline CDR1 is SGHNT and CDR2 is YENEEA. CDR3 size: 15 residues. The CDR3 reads CASSPTRLDQETQYF. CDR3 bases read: TGTGCCAGCAGCCCTACCAGACTAGACCAAGAGACG.

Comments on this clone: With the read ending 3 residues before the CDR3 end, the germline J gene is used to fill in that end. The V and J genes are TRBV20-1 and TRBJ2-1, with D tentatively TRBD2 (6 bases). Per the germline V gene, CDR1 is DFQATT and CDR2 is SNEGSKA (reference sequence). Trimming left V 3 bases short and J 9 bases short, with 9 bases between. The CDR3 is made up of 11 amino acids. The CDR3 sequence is CSAREGSEQFF. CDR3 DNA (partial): TGCAGTGCTAGGGAGGGTAGTGAG.

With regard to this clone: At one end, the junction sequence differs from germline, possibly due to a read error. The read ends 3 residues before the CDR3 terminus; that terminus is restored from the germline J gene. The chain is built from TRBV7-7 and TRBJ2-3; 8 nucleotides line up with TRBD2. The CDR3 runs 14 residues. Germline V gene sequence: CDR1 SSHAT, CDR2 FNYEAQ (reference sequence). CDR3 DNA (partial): TGTGCTAGCAGGATAGGACTAGCCCCTGATACG. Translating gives CASRIGLAPDT. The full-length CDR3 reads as CASRIGLAPDTQYF.

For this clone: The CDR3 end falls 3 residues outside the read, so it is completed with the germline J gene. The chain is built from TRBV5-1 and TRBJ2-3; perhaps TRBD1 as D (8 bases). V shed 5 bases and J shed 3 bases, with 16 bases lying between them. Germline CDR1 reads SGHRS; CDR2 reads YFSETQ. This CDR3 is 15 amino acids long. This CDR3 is CASRDREGVTDTQYF. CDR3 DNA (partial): TGCGCCAGCAGGGACAGGGAGGGAGTGACAGATACG.

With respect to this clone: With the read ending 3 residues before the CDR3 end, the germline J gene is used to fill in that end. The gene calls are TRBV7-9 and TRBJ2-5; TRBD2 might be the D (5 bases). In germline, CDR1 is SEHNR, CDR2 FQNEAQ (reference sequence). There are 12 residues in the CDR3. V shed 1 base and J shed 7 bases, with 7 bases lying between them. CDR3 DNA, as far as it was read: TGTGCCAGCAGCTTAGTAGAGGGGACC. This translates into CASSLVEGT. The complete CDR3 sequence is CASSLVEGTQYF.

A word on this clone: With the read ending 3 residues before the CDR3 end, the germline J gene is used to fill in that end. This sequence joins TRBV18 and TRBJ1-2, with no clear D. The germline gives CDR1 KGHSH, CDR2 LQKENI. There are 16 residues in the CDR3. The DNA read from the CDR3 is TGTGCCAGCTCACCGACTAGCGGGAGCTCCTACAATGAC. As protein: CASSPTSGSSYND. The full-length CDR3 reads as CASSPTSGSSYNDYTF.

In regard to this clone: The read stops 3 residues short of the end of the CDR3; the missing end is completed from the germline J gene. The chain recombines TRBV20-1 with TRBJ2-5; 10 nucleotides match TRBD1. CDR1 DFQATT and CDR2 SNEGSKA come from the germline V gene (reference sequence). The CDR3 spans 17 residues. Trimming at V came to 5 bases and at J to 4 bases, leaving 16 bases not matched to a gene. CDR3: CSAHSGTGDGEAETQYF. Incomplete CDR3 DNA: TGCAGTGCTCACTCCGGGACAGGGGATGGAGAAGCAGAGACC.

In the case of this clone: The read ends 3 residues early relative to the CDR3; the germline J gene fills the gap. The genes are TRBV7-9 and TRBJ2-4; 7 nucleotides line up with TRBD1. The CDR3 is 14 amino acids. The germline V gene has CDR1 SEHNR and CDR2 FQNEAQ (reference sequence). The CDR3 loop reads CASSIGTALNGQYF. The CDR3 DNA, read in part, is TGTGCCAGCAGCATAGGGACAGCCCTAAATGGT.

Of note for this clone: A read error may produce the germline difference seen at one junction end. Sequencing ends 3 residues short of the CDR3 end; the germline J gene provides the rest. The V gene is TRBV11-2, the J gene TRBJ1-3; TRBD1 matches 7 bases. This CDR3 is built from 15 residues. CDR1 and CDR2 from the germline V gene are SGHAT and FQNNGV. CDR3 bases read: TGTGCCAGCAGCCCTAGGACAGGTGAAGGAAACACA. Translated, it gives CASSPRTGEGNT. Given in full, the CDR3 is CASSPRTGEGNTIYF.

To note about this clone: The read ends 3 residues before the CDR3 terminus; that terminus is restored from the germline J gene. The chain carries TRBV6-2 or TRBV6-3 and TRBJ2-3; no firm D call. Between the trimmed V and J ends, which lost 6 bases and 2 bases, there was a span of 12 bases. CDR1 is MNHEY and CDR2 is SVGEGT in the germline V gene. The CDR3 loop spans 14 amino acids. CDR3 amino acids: CASSSGRITDTQYF. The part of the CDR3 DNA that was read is TGTGCCAGCAGCTCTGGCAGGATCACAGATACG.

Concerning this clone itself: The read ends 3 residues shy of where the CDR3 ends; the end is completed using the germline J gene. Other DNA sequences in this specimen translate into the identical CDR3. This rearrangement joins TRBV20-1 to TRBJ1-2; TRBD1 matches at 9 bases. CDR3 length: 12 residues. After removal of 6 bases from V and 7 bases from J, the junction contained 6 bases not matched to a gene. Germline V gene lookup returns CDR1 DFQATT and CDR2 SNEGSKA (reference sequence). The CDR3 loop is CSATGTGLGYTF. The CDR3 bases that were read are TGCAGTGCAACCGGGACAGGGCTTGGC.

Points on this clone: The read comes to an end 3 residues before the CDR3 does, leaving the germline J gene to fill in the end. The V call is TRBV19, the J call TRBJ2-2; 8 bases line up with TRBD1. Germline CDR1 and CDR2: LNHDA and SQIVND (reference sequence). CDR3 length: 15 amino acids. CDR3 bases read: TGTGCCAGTAGAGATCAGGGGGCGGCTAATGAAAAG. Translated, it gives CASRDQGAANEK. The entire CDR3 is CASRDQGAANEKLFF.

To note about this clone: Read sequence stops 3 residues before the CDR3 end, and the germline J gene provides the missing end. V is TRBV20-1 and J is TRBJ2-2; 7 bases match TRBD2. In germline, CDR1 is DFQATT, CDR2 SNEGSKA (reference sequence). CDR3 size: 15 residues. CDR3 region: CSAREGGSYNSPLFF. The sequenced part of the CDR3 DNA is TGCAGTGCTAGAGAGGGGGGGTCCTATAATTCACCG.

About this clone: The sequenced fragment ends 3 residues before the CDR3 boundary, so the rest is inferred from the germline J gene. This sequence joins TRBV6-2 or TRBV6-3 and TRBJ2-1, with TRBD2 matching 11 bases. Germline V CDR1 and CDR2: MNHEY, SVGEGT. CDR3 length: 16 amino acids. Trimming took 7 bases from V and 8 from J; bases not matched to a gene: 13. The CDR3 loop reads CASTPSIAGGHYEQFF. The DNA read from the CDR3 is TGTGCCAGCACCCCATCGATAGCGGGAGGGCACTATGAG.

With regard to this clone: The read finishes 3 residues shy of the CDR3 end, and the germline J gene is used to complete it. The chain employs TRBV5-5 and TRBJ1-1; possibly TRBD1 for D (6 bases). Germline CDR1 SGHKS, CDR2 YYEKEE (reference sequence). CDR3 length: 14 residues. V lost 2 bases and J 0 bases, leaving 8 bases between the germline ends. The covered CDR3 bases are TGTGCCAGCAGCTTCGACAGGATGAACACTGAA. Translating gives CASSFDRMNTE. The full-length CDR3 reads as CASSFDRMNTEAFF.

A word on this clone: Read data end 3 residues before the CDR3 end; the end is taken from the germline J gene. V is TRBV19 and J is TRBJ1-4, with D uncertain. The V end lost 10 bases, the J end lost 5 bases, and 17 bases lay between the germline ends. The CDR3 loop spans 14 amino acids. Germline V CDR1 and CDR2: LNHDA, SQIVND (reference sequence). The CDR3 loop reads CATAPSDGNEKLFF. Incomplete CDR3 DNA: TGTGCCACCGCCCCCTCCGACGGGAATGAAAAA. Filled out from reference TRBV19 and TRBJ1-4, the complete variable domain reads DGGITQSPKYLFRKEGQNVTLSCEQNLNHDAMYWYRQDPGQGLRLIYYSQIVNDFQKGDIAEGYSVSREKKESFPLTVTSAQKNPTAFYLCATAPSDGNEKLFFGSGTQLSVL.

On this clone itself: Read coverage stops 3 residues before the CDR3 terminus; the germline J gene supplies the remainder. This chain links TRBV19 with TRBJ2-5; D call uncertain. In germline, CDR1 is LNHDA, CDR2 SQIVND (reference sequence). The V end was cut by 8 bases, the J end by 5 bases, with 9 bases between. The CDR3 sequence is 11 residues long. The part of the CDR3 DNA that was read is TGTGCCAGTTTTTCCGGGGAGACC. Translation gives CASFSGET. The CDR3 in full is CASFSGETQYF.

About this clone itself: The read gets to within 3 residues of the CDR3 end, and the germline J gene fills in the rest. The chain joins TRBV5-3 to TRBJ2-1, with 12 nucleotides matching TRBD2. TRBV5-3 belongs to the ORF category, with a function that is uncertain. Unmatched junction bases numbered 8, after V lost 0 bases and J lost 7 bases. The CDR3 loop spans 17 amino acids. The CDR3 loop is CARSLAPSSGRENEQFF. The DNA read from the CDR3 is TGTGCCAGAAGCTTGGCCCCGTCTAGCGGGAGGGAAAATGAG.

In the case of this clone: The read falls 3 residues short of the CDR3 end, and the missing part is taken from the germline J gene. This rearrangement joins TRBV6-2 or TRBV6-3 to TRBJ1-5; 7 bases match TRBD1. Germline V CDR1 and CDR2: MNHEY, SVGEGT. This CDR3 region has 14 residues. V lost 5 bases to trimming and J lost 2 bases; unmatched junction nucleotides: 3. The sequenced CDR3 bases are TGTGCCAGCAGTACAACAGGGGGCAATCAGCCC. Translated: CASSTTGGNQP. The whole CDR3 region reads CASSTTGGNQPQHF.

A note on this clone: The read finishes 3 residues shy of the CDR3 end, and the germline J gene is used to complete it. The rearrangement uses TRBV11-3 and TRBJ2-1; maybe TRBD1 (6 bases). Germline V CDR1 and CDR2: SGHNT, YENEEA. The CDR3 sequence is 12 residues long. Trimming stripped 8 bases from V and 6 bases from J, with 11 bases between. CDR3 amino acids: CASSVGGNEQFF. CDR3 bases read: TGTGCCAGCTCGGTAGGGGGCAATGAG.

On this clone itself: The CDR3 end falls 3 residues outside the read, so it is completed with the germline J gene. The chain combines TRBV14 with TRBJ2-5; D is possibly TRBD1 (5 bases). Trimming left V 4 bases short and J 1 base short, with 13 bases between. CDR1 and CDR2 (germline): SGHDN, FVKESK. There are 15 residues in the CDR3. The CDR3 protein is CASSPMGTGQETQYF. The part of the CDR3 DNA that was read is TGTGCCAGCAGCCCCATGGGAACAGGCCAAGAGACC.

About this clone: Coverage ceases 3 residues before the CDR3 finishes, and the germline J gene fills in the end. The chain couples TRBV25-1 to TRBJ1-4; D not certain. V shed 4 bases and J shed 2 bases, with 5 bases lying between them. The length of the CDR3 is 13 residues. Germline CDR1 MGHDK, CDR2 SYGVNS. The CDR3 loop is CASSVRTNEKLFF. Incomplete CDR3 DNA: TGTGCCAGCAGTGTCCGGACTAATGAAAAA. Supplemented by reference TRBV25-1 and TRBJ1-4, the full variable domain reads EADIYQTPRYLVIGTGKKITLECSQTMGHDKMYWYQQDPGMELHLIHYSYGVNSTEKGDLSSESTVSRIRTEHFPLTLESARPSHTSQYLCASSVRTNEKLFFGSGTQLSVL.

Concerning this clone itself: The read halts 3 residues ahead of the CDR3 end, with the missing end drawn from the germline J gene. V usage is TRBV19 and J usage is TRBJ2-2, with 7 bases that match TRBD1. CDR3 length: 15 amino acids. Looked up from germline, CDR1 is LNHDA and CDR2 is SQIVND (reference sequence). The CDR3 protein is CASSLKQGLANVLFF. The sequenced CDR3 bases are TGTGCCAGTAGTCTGAAACAGGGGCTCGCCAACGTG.

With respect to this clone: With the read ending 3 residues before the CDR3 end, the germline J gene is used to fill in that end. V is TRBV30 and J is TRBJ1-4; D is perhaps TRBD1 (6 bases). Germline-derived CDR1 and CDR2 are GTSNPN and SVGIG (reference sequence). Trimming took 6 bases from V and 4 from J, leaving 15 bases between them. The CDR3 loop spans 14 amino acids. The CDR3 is CACRQVFYNEKLFF. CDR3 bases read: TGTGCCTGCCGACAGGTTTTCTATAATGAAAAA.

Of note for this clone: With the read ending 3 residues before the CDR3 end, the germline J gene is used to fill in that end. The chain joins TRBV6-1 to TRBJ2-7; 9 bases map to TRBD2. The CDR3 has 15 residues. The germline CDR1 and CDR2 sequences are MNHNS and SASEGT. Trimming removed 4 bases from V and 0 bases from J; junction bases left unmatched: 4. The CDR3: CASSALAGRSYEQYF. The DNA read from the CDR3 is TGTGCCAGCAGTGCACTAGCGGGCCGCTCCTACGAG.

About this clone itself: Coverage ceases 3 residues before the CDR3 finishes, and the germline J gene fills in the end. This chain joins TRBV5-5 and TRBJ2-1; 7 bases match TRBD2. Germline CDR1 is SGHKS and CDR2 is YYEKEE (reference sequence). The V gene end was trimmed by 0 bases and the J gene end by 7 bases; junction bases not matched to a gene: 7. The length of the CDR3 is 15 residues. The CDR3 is CASSLDYPRGNEQFF. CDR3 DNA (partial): TGTGCCAGCAGCTTGGATTATCCGCGGGGGAATGAG.

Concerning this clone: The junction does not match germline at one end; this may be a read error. This chain's CDR3 is CASSPASGTETQYF. The sequenced part of the CDR3 DNA is TGTGCCAGCTCACCAGCGTCCGGGACAGAGACG. The gene calls are TRBV18 and TRBJ2-3; 7 nucleotides match TRBD1. The sequence runs out 3 residues before the end of the CDR3; the remainder is reconstructed from the germline J gene. CDR3 length: 14 amino acids. Germline lookup yields CDR1 KGHSH and CDR2 LQKENI.